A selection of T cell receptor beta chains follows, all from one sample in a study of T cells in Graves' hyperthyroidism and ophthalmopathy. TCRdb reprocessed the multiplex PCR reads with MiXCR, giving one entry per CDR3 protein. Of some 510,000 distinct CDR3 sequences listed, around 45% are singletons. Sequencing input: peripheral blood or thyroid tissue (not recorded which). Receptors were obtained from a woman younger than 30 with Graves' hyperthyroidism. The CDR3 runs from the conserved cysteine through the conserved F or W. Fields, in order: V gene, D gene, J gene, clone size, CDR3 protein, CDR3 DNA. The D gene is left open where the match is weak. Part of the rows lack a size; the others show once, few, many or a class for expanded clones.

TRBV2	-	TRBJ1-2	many	CASSVQTYGYTF	TGTGCCAGCAGTGTGCAAACTTATGGCTACACCTTC
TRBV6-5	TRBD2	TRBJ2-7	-	CASSSGGGNEQYF	TGTGCCAGCAGCTCCGGCGGGGGGAACGAGCAGTACTTC
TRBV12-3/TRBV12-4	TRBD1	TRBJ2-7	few	CASSAGQGSSYEQYF	TGTGCCAGCAGCGCCGGACAGGGGAGTTCCTACGAGCAGTACTTC
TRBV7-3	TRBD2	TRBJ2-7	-	CASSLERLAGLEQYF	TGTGCCAGCAGCTTAGAACGACTAGCGGGACTCGAGCAGTACTTC
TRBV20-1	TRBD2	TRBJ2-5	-	CSAILAGDWETQYF	TGCAGTGCTATTCTAGCGGGAGACTGGGAGACCCAGTACTTC
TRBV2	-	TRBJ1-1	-	CASTITENTEAFF	TGTGCCAGCACCATAACAGAGAACACTGAAGCTTTCTTT
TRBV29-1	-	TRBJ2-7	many	CSVAFGLPYEQYF	TGCAGCGTAGCGTTTGGTCTTCCCTACGAGCAGTACTTC
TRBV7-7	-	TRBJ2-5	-	CASSQDSLQETRYF	TGTGCTAGCAGCCAGGACAGTCTCCAAGAGACCCGGTACTTC
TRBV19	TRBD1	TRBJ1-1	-	CASTVGDRMNTEAFF	TGTGCCAGTACCGTGGGGGACAGGATGAACACTGAAGCTTTCTTT
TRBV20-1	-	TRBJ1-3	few	CSVGVSSGNTIYF	TGCAGTGTGGGGGTGTCTTCCGGAAACACCATATATTTT